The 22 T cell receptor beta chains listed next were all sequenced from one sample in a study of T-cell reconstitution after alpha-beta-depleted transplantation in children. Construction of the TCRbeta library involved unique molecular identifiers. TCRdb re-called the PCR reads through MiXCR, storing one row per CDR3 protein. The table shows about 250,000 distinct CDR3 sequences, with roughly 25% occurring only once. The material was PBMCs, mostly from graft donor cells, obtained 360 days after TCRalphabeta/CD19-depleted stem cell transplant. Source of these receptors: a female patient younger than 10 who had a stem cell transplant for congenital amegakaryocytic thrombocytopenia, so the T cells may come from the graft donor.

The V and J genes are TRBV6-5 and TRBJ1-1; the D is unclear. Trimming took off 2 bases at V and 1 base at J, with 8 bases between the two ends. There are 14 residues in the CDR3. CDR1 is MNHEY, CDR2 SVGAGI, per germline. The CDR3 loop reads CASSYVAGNTEAFF. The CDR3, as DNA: TGTGCCAGCAGTTACGTCGCGGGGAACACTGAAGCTTTCTTT.

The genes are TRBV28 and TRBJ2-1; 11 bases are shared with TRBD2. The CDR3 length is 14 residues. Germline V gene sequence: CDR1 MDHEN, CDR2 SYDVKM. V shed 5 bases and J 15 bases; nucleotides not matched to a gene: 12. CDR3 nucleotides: TGTGCCAGCAGTCCGACTAGCGGGGCTACGTGGCCGTTCTTC. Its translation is CASSPTSGATWPFF.

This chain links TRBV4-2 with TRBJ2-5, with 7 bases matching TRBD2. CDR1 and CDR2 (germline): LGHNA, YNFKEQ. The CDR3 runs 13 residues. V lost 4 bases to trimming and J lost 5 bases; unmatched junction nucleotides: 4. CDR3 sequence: CASSRGGGETQYF. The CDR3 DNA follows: TGTGCCAGCAGCCGCGGGGGTGGGGAGACCCAGTACTTC.

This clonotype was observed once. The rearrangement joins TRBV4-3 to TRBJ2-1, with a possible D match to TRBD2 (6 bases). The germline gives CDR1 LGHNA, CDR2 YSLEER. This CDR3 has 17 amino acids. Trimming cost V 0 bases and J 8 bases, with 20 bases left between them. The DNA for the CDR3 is TGCGCCAGCAGCCAAGATTTTCGGAGACTAGGTCGCCATGAGCAGTTCTTC. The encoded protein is CASSQDFRRLGRHEQFF.

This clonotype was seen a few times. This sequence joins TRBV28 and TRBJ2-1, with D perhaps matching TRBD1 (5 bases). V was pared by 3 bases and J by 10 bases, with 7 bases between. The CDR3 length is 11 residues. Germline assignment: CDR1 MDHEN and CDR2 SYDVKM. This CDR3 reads CASSFKGEQFF. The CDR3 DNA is TGTGCCAGCAGTTTTAAGGGGGAGCAGTTCTTC.

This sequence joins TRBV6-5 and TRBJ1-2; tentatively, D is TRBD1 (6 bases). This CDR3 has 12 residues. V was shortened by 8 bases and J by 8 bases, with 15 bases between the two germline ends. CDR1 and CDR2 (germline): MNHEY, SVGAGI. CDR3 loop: CASLGGLSGYTF. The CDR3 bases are TGTGCCAGCTTAGGGGGTTTGAGCGGCTACACCTTC.

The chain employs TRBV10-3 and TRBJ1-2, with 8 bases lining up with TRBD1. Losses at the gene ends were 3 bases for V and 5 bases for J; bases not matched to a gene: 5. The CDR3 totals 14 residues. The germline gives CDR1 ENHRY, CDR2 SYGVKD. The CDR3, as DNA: TGTGCCATCAGTGAAGGGGACAGGCGATATGGCTACACCTTC. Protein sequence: CAISEGDRRYGYTF.

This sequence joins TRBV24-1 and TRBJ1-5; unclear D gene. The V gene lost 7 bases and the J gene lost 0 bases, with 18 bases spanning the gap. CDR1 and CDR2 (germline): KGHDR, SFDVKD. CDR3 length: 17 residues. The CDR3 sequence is CATRVLPGPYSNQPQHF. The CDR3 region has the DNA TGTGCCACCAGGGTACTGCCCGGCCCCTATAGCAATCAGCCCCAGCATTTT.

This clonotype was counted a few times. DNA for the CDR3: TGCAGCGTTGGGATGGAAAAACTGTTTTTT. Its protein product is CSVGMEKLFF. The chain uses TRBV29-1 and TRBJ1-4; D gene unclear. V was pared by 4 bases and J by 8 bases, with 5 bases between. This CDR3 has 10 residues. Germline loops: CDR1 SQVTM, CDR2 ANQGSEA.

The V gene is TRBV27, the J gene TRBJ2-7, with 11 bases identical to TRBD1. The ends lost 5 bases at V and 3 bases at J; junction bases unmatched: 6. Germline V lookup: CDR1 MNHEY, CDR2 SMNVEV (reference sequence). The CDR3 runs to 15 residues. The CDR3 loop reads CASSRTGGEDYEQYF. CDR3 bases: TGTGCCAGCAGTAGGACAGGGGGCGAGGACTACGAGCAGTACTTC.

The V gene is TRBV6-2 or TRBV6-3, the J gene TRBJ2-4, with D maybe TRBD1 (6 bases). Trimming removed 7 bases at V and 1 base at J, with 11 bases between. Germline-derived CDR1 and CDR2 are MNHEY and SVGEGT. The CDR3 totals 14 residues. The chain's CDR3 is CASNFRGAKNIQYF. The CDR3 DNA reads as TGTGCCAGCAACTTCAGGGGTGCCAAAAACATTCAGTACTTC.

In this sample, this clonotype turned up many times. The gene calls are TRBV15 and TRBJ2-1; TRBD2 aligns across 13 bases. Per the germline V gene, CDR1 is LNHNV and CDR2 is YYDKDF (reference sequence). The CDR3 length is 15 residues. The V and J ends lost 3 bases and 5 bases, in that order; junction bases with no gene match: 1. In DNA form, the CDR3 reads TGTGCCACCAGCAGGGGACTAGCGGGAAACAATGAGCAGTTCTTC. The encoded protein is CATSRGLAGNNEQFF.

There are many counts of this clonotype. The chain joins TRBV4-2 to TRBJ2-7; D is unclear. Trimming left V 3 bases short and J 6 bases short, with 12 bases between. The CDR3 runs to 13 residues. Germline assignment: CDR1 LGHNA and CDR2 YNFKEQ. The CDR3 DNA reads TGTGCCAGCAGCCAGGCTGGACGACCCGAGCAGTACTTC. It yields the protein CASSQAGRPEQYF.

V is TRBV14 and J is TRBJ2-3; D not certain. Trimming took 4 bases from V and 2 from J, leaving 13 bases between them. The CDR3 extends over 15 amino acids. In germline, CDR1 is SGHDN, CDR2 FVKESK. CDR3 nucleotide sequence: TGTGCCAGCAGCCGCAGTACTTTTATCACAGATACGCAGTATTTT. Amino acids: CASSRSTFITDTQYF.

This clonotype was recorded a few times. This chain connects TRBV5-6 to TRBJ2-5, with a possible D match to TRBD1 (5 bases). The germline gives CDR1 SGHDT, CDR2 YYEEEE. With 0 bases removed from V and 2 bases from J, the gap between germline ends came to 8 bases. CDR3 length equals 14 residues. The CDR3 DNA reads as TGTGCCAGCAGCTTGGTGAAGGGGCAAGAGACCCAGTACTTC. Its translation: CASSLVKGQETQYF.

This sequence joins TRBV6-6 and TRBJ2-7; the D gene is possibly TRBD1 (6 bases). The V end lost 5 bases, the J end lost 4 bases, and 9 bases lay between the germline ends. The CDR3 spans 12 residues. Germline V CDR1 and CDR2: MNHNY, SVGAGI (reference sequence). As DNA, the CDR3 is TGTGCCAGCAGTCACAGGGAATACGAGCAGTACTTC. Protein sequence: CASSHREYEQYF.

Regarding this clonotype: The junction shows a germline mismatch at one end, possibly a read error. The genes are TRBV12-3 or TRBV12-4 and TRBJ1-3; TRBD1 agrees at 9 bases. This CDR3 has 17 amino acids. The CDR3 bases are TGCGCCAGCAGTTTAGCCGGGACAGGGTACTCTGGAAACACCATATATTTT. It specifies CASSLAGTGYSGNTIYF.

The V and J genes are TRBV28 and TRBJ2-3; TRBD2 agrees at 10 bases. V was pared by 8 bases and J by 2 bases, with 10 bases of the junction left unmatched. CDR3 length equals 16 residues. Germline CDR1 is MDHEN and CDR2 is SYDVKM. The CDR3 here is CASHSSGGFPTDTQYF. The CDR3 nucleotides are TGTGCCAGCCATTCTAGCGGGGGTTTCCCCACAGATACGCAGTATTTT.

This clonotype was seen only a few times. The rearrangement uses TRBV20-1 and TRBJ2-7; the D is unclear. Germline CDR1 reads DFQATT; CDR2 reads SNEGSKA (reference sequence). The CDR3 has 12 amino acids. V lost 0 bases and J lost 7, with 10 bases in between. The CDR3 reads CSARDPRSEQYF. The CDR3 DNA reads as TGCAGTGCTAGAGACCCACGGTCAGAGCAGTACTTC.

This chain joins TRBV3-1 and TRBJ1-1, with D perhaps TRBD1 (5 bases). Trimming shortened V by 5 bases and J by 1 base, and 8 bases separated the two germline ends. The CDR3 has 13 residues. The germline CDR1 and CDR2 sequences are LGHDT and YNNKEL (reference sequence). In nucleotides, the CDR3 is TGTGCCAGCAGCAGACAGCAGAACACTGAAGCTTTCTTT. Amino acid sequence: CASSRQQNTEAFF.

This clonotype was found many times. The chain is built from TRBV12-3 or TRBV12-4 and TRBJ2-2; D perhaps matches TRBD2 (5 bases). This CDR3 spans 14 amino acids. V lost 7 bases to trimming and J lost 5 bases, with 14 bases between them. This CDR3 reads CASTRDVWTGELFF. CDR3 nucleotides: TGTGCCAGCACCCGGGATGTTTGGACCGGGGAGCTGTTTTTT.

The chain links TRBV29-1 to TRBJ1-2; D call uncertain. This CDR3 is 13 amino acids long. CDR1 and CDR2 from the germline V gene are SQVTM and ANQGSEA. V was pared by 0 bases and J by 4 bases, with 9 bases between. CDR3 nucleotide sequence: TGCAGCGTTGAAGATTCCCTCCCCTATGGCTACACCTTC. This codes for CSVEDSLPYGYTF.